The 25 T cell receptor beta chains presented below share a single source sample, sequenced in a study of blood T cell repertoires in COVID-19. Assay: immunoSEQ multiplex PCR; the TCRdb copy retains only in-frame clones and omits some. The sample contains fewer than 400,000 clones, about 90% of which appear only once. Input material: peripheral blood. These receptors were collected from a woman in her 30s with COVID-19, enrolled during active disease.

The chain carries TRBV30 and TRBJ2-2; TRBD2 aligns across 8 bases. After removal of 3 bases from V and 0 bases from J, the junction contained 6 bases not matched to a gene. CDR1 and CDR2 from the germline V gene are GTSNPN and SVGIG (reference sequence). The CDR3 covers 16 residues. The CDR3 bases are TGTGCCTGGAGATCGGGGGGGCTCCCGAACACCGGGGAGCTGTTTTTT. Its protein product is CAWRSGGLPNTGELFF.

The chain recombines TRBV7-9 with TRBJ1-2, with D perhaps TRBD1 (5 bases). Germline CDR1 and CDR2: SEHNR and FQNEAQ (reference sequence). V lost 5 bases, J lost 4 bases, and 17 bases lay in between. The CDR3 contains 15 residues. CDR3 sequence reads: CASSRQQDPGYGYTF. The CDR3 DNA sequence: TGTGCCAGCAGCAGACAACAGGATCCGGGCTATGGCTACACCTTC.

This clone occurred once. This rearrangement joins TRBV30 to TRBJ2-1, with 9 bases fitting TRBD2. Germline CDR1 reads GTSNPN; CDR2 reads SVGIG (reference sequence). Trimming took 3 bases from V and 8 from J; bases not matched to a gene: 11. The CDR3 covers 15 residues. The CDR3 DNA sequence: TGTGCCTGGAGGACTTGGGCGGGAGGGGGCGATGAGCAGTTCTTC. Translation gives CAWRTWAGGGDEQFF.

This chain's CDR3 is CASSGTQGTSSYSPLHF. The CDR3 coding sequence is TGTGCCAGCAGCGGGACACAGGGGACCTCTTCGTATTCACCCCTCCACTTT. This chain links TRBV25-1 with TRBJ1-6, with 7 nucleotides matching TRBD1. The V and J ends lost 6 bases and 8 bases, in that order; junction bases with no gene match: 16. This CDR3 comprises 17 residues. Germline V gene data show CDR1 as MGHDK and CDR2 as SYGVNS.

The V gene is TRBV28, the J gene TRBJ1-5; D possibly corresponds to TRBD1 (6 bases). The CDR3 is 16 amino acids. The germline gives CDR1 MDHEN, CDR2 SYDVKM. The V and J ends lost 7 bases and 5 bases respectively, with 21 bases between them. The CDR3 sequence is CASTLSAGGLYQPQHF. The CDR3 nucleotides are TGTGCCAGCACCCTTTCCGCCGGGGGGCTCTATCAGCCCCAGCATTTT.

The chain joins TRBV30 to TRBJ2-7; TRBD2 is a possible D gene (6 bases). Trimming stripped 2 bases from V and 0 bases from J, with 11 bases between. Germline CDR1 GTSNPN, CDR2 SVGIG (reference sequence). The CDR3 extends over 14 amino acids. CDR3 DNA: TGTGCCTGGAGTAGGCGGGGAAGCTCCTACGAGCAGTACTTC. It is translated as CAWSRRGSSYEQYF.

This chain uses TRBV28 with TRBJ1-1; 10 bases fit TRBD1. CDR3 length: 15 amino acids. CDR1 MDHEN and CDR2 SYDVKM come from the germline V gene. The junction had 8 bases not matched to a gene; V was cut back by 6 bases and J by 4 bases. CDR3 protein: CASSGTGDSVTEAFF. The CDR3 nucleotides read TGTGCCAGCAGCGGGACAGGGGATTCCGTCACTGAAGCTTTCTTT.

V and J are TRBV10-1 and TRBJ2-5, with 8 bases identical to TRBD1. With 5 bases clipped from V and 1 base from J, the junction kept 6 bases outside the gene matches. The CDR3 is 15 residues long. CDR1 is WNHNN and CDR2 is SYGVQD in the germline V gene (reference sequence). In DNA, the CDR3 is TGCGCCAGCAGTCCCGGACAGGGTGTCCAAGAGACCCAGTACTTC. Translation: CASSPGQGVQETQYF.

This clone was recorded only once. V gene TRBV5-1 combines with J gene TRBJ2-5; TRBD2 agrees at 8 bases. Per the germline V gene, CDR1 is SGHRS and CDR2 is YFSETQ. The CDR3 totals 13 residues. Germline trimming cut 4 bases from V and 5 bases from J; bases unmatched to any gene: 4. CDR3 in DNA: TGCGCCAGCAGCCTGTTAGCGGGGGAGACCCAGTACTTC. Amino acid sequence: CASSLLAGETQYF.

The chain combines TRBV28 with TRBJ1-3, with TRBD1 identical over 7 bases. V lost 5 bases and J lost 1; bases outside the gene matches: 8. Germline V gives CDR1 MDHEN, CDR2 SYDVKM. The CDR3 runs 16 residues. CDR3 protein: CASSTQGPLSGNTIYF. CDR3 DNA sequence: TGTGCCAGCAGTACACAGGGGCCGCTTTCTGGAAACACCATATATTTT.

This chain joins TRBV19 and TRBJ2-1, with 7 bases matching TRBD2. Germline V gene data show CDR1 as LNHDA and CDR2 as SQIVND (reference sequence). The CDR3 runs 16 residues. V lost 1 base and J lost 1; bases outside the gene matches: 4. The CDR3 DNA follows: TGTGCCAGTAGTATAGGGGGGGGAACGTCCTACAATGAGCAGTTCTTC. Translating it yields CASSIGGGTSYNEQFF.

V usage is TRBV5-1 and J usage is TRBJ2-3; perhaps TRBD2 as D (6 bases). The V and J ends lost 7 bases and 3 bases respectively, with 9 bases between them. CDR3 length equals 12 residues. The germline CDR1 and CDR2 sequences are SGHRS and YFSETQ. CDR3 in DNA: TGCGCCAGCGGGAGCGGGACAGATACGCAGTATTTT. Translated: CASGSGTDTQYF.

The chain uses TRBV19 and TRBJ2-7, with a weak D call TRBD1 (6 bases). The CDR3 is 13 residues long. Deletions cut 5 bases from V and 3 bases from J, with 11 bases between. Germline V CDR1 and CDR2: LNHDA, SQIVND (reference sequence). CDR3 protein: CASSPTGLYEQYF. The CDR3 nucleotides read TGTGCCAGTAGTCCCACAGGGCTCTACGAGCAGTACTTC. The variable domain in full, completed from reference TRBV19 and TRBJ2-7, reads DGGITQSPKYLFRKEGQNVTLSCEQNLNHDAMYWYRQDPGQGLRLIYYSQIVNDFQKGDIAEGYSVSREKKESFPLTVTSAQKNPTAFYLCASSPTGLYEQYFGPGTRLTVT.

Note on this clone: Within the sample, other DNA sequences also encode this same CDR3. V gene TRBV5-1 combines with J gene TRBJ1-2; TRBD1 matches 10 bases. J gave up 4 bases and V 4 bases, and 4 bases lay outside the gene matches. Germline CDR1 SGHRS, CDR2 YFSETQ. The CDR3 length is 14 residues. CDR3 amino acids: CASSETGGGYGYTF. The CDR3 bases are TGCGCCAGCAGCGAGACAGGGGGCGGCTATGGCTACACCTTC.

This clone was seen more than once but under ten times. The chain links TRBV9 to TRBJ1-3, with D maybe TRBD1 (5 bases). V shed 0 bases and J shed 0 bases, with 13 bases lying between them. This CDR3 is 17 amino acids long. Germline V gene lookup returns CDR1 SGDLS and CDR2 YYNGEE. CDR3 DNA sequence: TGTGCCAGCAGCGTAGAGGGCATGGGGCTCTCTGGAAACACCATATATTTT. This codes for CASSVEGMGLSGNTIYF.

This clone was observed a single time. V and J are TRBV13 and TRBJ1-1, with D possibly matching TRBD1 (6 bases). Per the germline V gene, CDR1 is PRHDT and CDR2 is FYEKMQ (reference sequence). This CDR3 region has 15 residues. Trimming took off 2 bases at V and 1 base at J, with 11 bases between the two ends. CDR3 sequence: CASSLPGGENTEAFF. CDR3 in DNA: TGTGCCAGCAGCTTACCTGGGGGCGAGAACACTGAAGCTTTCTTT.

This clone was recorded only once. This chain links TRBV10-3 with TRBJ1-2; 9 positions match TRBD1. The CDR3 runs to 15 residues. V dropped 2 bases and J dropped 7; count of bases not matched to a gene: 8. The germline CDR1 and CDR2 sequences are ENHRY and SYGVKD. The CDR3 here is CAISEGQGTRFGYTF. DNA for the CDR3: TGTGCCATCAGTGAGGGACAGGGGACACGGTTTGGCTACACCTTC.

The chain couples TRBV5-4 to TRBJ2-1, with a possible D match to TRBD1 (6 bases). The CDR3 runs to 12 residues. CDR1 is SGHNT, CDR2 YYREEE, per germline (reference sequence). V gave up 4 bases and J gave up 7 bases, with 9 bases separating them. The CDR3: CASSVDRNEQFF. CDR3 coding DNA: TGTGCCAGCAGCGTGGACAGAAATGAGCAGTTCTTC.

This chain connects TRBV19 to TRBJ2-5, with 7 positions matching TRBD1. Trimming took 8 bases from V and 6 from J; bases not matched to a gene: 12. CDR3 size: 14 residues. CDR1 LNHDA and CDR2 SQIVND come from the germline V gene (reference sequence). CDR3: CASGPTGDGKTQYF. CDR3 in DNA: TGTGCCAGTGGGCCTACAGGGGACGGGAAGACCCAGTACTTC.

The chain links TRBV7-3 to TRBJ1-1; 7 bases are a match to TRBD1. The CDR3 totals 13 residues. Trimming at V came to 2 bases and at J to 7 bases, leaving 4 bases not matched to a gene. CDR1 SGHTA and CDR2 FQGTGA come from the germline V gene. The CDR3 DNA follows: TGTGCCAGCAGCTTATTCGGACAGGATGAAGCTTTCTTT. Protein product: CASSLFGQDEAFF.

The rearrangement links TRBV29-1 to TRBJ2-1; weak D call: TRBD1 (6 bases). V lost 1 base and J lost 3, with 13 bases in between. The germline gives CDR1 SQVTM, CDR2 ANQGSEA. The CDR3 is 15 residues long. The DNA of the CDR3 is TGCAGCGTTGAAGTGTCAGGGGCGGGCTACAATGAGCAGTTCTTC. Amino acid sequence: CSVEVSGAGYNEQFF.

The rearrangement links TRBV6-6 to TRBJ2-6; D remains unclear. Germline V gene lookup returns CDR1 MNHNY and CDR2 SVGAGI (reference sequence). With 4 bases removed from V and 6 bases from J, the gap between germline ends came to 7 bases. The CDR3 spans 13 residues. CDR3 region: CASSSSLANVLTF. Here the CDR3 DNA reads TGTGCCAGCAGTTCAAGCTTGGCCAACGTCCTGACTTTC.

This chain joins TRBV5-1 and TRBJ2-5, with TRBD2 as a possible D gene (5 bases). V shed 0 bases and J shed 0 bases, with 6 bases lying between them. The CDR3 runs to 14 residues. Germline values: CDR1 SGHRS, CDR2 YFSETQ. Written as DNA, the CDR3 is TGCGCCAGCAGCTTGGAGCGGAACCAAGAGACCCAGTACTTC. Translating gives CASSLERNQETQYF.

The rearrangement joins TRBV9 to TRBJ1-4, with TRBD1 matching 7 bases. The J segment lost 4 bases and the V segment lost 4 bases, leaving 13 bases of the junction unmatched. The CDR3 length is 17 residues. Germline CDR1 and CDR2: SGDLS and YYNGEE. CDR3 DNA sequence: TGTGCCAGCAGCCCTCGTGAGACAGGGAAGATTAATGAAAAACTGTTTTTT. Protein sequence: CASSPRETGKINEKLFF.

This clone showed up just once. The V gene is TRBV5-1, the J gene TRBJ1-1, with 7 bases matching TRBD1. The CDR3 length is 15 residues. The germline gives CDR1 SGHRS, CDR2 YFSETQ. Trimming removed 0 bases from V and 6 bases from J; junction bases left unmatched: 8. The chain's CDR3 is CASSLVAGQQSEAFF. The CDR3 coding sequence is TGCGCCAGCAGCTTGGTTGCGGGACAGCAATCTGAAGCTTTCTTT.